This TCR beta chain emerged from a study of T cells in Graves' hyperthyroidism and ophthalmopathy. Study findings and constraints: Researchers found most expanded thyroid clonotypes above 0.001 in blood as well.

V shed 5 bases, J shed 6 bases, and the junction held 4 bases outside the gene matches. The germline CDR1 and CDR2 sequences are KGHDR and SFDVKD. The CDR3 contains 13 residues. Amplified TCR beta CDR3 regions derived from RNA transcripts. HTBI primers were the set used in a first-round RT-PCR of the TCR CDR3. TCRdb re-called the multiplex PCR reads with MiXCR, one entry per CDR3 protein. The sample lists approximately 500,000 distinct CDR3 sequences, 46% occurring once. A word on this clonotype: No antigen is known for it.

Based on clinical symptoms, serum thyroxine and TRAb, thyroid ultrasound and orbital computed tomography, diagnoses were reached. The sample was peripheral blood or thyroid tissue (not recorded which). The V gene is TRBV24-1, the J gene TRBJ1-2, with 8 bases identical to TRBD1. The TCR was taken from a woman under 30 with Graves' hyperthyroidism. DNA of the CDR3: TGTGCCACCAGTGGTGTGGGACAGGATGGCTACACCTTC. Translated: CATSGVGQDGYTF.